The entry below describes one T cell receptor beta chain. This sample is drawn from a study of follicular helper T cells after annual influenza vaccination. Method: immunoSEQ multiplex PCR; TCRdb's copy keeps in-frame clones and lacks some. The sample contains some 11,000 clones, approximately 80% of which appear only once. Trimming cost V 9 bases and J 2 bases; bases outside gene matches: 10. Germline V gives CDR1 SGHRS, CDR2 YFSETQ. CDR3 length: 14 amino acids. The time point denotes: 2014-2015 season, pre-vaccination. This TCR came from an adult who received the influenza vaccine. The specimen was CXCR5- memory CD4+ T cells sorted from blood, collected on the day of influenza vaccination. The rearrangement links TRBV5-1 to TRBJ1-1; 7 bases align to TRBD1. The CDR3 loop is CANQTGPINTEAFF. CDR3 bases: TGCGCCAACCAGACAGGGCCCATAAACACTGAAGCTTTCTTT.